The TCR beta chain under discussion was sequenced for a study of shared clonotypes between healthy human individuals. Study overall: The cohort comprised a couple of women and a few men. Their ages spanned 18 to 49 years. The plates for each donor numbered three CD4 naive, three CD4 memory, two CD8 naive and one CD8 memory.

Once extracted for a subset, genomic DNA was divided evenly among several immunoSEQ plates. Sequencing used immunoSEQ multiplex PCR; TCRdb keeps in-frame clones, though not all of them. The sample includes some 2.4 million clones, 93% of them seen just once. Donors were healthy HIV-negative adults without recently reported acute infections or vaccinations. There are a few counts of this clone. This sample includes further DNA sequences coding for the same CDR3. The CDR3 runs to 11 residues. V was pared by 5 bases and J by 3 bases, with 5 bases between. The V gene's germline CDR1 is SNHLY and CDR2 FYNNEI.

The sequence came from a man between 18 and 35 years old in good health. Some clones in this sample may be carry-over from other donors' samples. Sequencing was done on a sample of naive CD4+ T cells from PBMCs. The subset: CD45RA+ positively selected. The rearrangement links TRBV2 to TRBJ2-7; D remains ambiguous. CDR3 nucleotide sequence: TGTGCCAGCAGTCAGAGCTACGAGCAGTACTTC. Protein product: CASSQSYEQYF.